This paragraph covers one T cell receptor beta chain sequence. In the original workflow: Using reference gene primer amplification, nucleated cell counts were estimated. Generated by immunoSEQ multiplex PCR, the TCRdb table keeps only in-frame clones and is missing some. That table furnishes V, J and clone size, whereas the DNA furnished D and trimming. Of about 83,000 clones in the sample, approximately 81% were seen once. The source of the sample is a study of blood T cell repertoires in COVID-19. As for the study in general: Acute-phase and convalescent COVID-19 samples originated in the United States, Italy and Spain. Sample material is recorded as cDNA or gDNA derived from T cells, B-cell-depleted T cells, or PBMCs.

The CDR3 spans 14 residues. V shed 8 bases, J shed 5 bases, and the junction held 8 bases outside the gene matches. Germline V lookup: CDR1 MRHNA, CDR2 SNTAGT. The sequence was obtained from a woman aged 80 or over with acute or convalescent COVID-19. The sequenced sample consisted of peripheral blood. The chain is built from TRBV6-4 and TRBJ2-7; TRBD1 agrees at 11 bases. CDR3: CASSPDRGRNEQYF. The DNA for the CDR3 is TGTGCCAGCTCCCCGGACAGGGGGCGAAACGAGCAGTACTTC.